Only one count was recorded for the clone carrying this T cell receptor beta chain. Antigen specificity is unknown. The sample is drawn from a study of OX40 agonist ivuxolimab in advanced cancers. Broader study findings: Also present in some nonresponders was a low level of normalized T-cell clonal expansion.

TCRdb's copy holds only in-frame clones and misses some; the assay was immunoSEQ multiplex PCR. Of under 40,000 clones in the sample, around nine tenths were seen once. After removal of 5 bases from V and 10 bases from J, the junction contained 6 bases not matched to a gene. The CDR3 runs 12 residues. Germline assignment: CDR1 SQVTM and CDR2 ANQGSEA. This receptor was taken from an adult with an advanced solid tumor such as melanoma, head and neck, liver or kidney cancer. The chain links TRBV29-1 to TRBJ1-1, with 11 bases fitting TRBD1. The sample in question was CD4+ or CD8+ T cells sorted from blood, obtained in a trial of the OX40 agonist ivuxolimab. The CDR3 region is CSVYGQGAGAFF. CDR3 nucleotide sequence: TGCAGCGTTTACGGACAGGGGGCGGGAGCTTTCTTT.